This T cell receptor beta chain came from a study of OX40 agonist ivuxolimab in advanced cancers. Overall study: Ivuxolimab, an agonist antibody against OX40 (CD134), was given to patients.

The V and J ends lost 3 bases and 5 bases respectively, with 13 bases between them. Germline assignment: CDR1 MRHNA and CDR2 SNTAGT. This CDR3 has 14 amino acids. Generated by immunoSEQ multiplex PCR, the TCRdb table keeps only in-frame clones and is missing some. Of roughly 80,000 clones listed, roughly 93% are singletons. The sequences come from CD4+ or CD8+ T cells sorted from blood, collected in a trial of the OX40 agonist ivuxolimab. The chain carries TRBV6-4 and TRBJ1-2; D unclear. The sequence was collected from an adult with an advanced solid tumor such as melanoma, head and neck, liver or kidney cancer. CDR3 sequence: CASSEGRTHYGYTF. DNA for the CDR3: TGTGCCAGCAGTGAGGGCAGAACCCATTATGGCTACACCTTC.